The T cell receptor beta chain described here comes from a study of response to subunit inactivated influenza vaccine. This CDR3 spans 13 amino acids. V was pared by 6 bases and J by 7 bases, with 14 bases between. CDR1 is SGHRS, CDR2 YFSETQ, per germline. TCRdb re-analysed the RT-PCR reads in MiXCR, keeping a single row per CDR3 protein. The sample holds approximately 520,000 distinct CDR3 sequences, about 25% seen once. This clonotype was picked up a small number of times. Antigen unknown. Overall study results and limits: Each seasonal influenza vaccination, the authors suggested, recruits few new T cells.

This rearrangement joins TRBV5-1 to TRBJ2-1; D may be TRBD1 (6 bases). The TCR sequence derives from a man aged 50 to 59 who received an inactivated influenza vaccine. Sequenced here: CD4+ T cells sorted from PBMCs, sampled 4 to 6 days after vaccination. The CDR3 is CASNFLGGNEQFF. Written as DNA, the CDR3 is TGCGCCAGCAACTTCCTAGGGGGTAATGAGCAGTTCTTC.